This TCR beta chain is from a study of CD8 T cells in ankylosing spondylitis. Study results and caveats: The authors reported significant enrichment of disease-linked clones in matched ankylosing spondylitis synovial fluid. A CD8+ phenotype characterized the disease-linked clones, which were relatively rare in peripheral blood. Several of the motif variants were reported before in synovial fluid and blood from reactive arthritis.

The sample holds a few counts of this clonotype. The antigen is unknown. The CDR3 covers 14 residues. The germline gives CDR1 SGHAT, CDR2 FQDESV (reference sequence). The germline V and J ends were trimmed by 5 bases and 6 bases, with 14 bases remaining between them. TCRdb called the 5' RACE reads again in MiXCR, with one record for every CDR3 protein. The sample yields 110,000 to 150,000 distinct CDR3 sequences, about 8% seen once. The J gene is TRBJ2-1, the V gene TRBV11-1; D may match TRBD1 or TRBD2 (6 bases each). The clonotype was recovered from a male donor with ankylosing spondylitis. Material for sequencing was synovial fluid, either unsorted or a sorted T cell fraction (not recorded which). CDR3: CASSRQRGVNEQFF. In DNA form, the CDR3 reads TGTGCCAGCAGCCGACAGAGGGGGGTCAATGAGCAGTTCTTC.